The count of the clone carrying this T cell receptor beta chain is one. Its antigen is still unknown. Libraries were prepared by immunoSEQ multiplex PCR; TCRdb keeps only in-frame clonotypes and omits some of them. This table has roughly 110,000 clones, about 87% appearing once. Second doses were pooled across both intervals (about 4 or about 12 weeks). This record belongs to a study of T cell responses to AZD1222 COVID-19 vaccine. Overall study results and limits: The peak T cell response came first, and repertoires were sampled only after it. Donors in the cohort were predominantly white British and more often female, and clonal diversity was possibly underestimated.

The CDR3 has 16 amino acids. The germline gives CDR1 SGHTA, CDR2 FQGNSA. With 0 bases removed from V and 2 bases from J, the gap between germline ends came to 11 bases. The input for sequencing was peripheral blood, taken 28 days after the second AZD1222 dose. The chain links TRBV7-2 to TRBJ1-5; D remains unclear. The sequence derives from an adult who received the AZD1222 COVID-19 vaccine. CDR3 bases: TGTGCCAGCAGCTTAGCGGCAGGTAATGGCAATCAGCCCCAGCATTTT. Translated, it gives CASSLAAGNGNQPQHF.